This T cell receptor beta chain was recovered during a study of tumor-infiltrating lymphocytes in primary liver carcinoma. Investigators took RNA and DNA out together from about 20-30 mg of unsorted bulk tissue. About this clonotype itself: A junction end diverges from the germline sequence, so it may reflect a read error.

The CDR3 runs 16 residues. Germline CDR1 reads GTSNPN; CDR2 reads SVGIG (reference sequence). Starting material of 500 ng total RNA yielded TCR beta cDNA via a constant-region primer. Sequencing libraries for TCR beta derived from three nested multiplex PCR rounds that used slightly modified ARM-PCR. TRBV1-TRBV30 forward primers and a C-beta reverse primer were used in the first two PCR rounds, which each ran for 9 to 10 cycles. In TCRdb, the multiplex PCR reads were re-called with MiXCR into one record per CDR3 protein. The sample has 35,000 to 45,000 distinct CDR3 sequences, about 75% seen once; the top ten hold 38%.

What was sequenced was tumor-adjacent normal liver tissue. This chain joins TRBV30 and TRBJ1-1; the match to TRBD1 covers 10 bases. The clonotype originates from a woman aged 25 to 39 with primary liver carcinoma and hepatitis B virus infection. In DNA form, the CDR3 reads TGTGCCTGGGGTCTCCCGACAGGGGGCATGAACACTGAAGCTCTCTTT. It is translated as CAWGLPTGGMNTEALF.